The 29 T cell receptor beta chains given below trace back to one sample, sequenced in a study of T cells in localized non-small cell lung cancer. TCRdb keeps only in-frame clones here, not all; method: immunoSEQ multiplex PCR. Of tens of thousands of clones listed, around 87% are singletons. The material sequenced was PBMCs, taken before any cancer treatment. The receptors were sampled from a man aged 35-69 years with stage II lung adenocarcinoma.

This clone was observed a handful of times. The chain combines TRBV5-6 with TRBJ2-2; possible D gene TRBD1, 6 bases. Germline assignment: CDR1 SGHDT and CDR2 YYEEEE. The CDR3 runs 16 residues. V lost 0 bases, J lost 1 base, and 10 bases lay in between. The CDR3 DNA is TGTGCCAGCAGCTTGGCAGCAGGGGTGAACACCGGGGAGCTGTTTTTT. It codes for CASSLAAGVNTGELFF.

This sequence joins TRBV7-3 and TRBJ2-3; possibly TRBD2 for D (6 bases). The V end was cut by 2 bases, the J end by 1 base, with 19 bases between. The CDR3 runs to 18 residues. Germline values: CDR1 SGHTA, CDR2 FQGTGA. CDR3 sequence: CASSLGEYGSVGTDTQYF. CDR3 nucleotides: TGTGCCAGCAGCTTAGGGGAGTACGGGAGTGTGGGCACAGATACGCAGTATTTT.

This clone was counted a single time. The CDR3 is CASSLRLAGGPWTGELFF. CDR3 nucleotides: TGTGCCAGCAGCCTCAGACTAGCGGGGGGCCCGTGGACCGGGGAGCTGTTTTTT. The V and J genes are TRBV7-8 and TRBJ2-2; TRBD2 agrees at 13 bases. The CDR3 has 18 amino acids. Germline trimming cut 5 bases from V and 5 bases from J; bases unmatched to any gene: 11. Germline CDR1 is SGHVS and CDR2 is FQNEAQ. The full variable domain, completed using reference TRBV7-8 and TRBJ2-2, is GAGVSQSPRYKVAKRGQDVALRCDPISGHVSLFWYQQALGQGPEFLTYFQNEAQLDKSGLPSDRFFAERPEGSVSTLKIQRTQQEDSAVYLCASSLRLAGGPWTGELFFGEGSRLTVL.

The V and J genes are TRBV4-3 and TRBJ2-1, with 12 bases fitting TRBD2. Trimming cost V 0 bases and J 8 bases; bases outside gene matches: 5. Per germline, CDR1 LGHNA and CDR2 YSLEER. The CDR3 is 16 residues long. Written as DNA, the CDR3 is TGCGCCAGCAGCCAAGAGTCCCTAGCGGGGGGGGATGAGCAGTTCTTC. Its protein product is CASSQESLAGGDEQFF.

The CDR3 nucleotides read TGTGCCAGCAGCAACTCCCCATCAAGCGGGGCCTCTCGGGATGAGCAGTTCTTC. Translated, it gives CASSNSPSSGASRDEQFF. This chain joins TRBV9 and TRBJ2-1; 7 nucleotides line up with TRBD2. J was trimmed by 8 bases and V by 4 bases; bases with no gene match: 21. The CDR3 consists of 18 residues. The germline V gene has CDR1 SGDLS and CDR2 YYNGEE.

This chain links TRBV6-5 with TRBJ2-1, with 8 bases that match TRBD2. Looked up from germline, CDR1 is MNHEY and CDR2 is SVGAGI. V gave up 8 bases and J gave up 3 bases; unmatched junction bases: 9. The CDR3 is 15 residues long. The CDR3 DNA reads TGTGCCAGCGGGGGGAGCGGGGGAATCTACAATGAGCAGTTCTTC. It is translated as CASGGSGGIYNEQFF.

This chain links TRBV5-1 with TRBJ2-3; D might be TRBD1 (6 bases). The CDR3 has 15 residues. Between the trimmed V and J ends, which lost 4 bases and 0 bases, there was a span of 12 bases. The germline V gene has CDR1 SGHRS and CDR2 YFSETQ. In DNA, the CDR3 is TGCGCCAGCAGCATAGGACAGCCTAGCACAGATACGCAGTATTTT. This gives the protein CASSIGQPSTDTQYF.

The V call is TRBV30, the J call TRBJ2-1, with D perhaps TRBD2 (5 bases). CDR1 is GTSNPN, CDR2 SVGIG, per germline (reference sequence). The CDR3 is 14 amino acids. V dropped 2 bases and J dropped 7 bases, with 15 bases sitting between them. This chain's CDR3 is CAWSKEVGANEQFF. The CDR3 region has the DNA TGTGCCTGGAGTAAAGAGGTGGGAGCGAATGAGCAGTTCTTC.

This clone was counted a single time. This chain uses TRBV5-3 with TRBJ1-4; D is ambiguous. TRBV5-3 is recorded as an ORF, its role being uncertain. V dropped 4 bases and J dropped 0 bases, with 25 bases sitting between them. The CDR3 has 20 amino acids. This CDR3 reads CARSPTGGLRGTATNEKLFF. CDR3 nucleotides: TGTGCCAGAAGCCCCACGGGAGGTTTACGCGGAACCGCAACTAATGAAAAACTGTTTTTT.

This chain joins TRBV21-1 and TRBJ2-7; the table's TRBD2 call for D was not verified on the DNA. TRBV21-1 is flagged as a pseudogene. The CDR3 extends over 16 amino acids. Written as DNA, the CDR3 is TGTGCCAGCAGCAAAGGCTGCGCGGGAGAACTCTACGAGCAGTACTTC. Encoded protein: CASSKGCAGELYEQYF.

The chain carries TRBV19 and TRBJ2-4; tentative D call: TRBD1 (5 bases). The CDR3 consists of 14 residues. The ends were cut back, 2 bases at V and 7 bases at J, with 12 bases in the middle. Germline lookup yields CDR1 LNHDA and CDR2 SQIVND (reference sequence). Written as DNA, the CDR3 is TGTGCCAGTAGTATACAGGGCGGTGGGAACATTCAGTACTTC. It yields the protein CASSIQGGGNIQYF. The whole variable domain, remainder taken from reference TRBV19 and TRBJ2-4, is DGGITQSPKYLFRKEGQNVTLSCEQNLNHDAMYWYRQDPGQGLRLIYYSQIVNDFQKGDIAEGYSVSREKKESFPLTVTSAQKNPTAFYLCASSIQGGGNIQYFGAGTRLSVL.

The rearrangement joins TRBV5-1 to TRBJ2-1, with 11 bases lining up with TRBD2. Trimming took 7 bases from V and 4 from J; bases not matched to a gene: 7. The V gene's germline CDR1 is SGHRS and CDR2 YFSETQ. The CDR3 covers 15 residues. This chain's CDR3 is CASDLAGGTYNEQFF. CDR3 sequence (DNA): TGCGCCAGCGACCTAGCGGGGGGTACATACAATGAGCAGTTCTTC. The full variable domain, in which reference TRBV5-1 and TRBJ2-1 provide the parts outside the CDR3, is KAGVTQTPRYLIKTRGQQVTLSCSPISGHRSVSWYQQTPGQGLQFLFEYFSETQRNKGNFPGRFSGRQFSNSRSEMNVSTLELGDSALYLCASDLAGGTYNEQFFGPGTRLTVL.

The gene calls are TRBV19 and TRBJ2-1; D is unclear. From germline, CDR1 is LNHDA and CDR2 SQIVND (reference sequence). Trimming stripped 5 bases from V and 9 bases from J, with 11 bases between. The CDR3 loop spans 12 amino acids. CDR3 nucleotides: TGTGCCAGTAGTCCAGGCGATCGTGAGCAGTTCTTC. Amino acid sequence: CASSPGDREQFF.

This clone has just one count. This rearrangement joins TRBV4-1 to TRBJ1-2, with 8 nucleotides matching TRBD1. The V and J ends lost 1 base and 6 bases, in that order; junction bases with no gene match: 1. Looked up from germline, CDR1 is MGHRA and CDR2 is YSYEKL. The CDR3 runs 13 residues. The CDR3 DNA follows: TGCGCCAGCAGCCAAGGGACAGGGAATGGCTACACCTTC. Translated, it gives CASSQGTGNGYTF.

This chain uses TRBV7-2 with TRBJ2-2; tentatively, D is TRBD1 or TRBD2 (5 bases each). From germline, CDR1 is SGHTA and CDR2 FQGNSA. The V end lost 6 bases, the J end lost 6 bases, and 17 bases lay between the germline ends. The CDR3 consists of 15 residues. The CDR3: CASRETAAAPGELFF. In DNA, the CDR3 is TGTGCCAGCAGGGAGACAGCAGCGGCGCCCGGGGAGCTGTTTTTT.

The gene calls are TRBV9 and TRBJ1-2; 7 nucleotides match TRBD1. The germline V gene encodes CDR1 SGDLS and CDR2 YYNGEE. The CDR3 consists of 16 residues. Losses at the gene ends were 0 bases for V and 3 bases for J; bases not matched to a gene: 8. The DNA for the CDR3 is TGTGCCAGCAGCGTAGGGGTTTCAGGGGGTTACTATGGCTACACCTTC. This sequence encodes CASSVGVSGGYYGYTF.

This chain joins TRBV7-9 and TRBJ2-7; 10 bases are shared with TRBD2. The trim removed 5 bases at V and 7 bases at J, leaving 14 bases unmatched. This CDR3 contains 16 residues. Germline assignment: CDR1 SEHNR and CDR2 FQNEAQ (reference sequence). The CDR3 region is CASSLGPSGRAGEQYF. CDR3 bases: TGTGCCAGCAGCCTTGGCCCCAGCGGGAGGGCCGGGGAGCAGTACTTC. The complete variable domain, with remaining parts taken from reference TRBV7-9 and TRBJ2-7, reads DTGVSQNPRHKITKRGQNVTFRCDPISEHNRLYWYRQTLGQGPEFLTYFQNEAQLEKSRLLSDRFSAERPKGSFSTLEIQRTEQGDSAMYLCASSLGPSGRAGEQYFGPGTRLTVT.

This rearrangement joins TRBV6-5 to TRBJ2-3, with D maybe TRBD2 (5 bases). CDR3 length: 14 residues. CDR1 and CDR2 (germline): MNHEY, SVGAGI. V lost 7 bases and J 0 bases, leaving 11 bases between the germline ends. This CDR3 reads CASNKAVSTDTQYF. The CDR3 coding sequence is TGTGCCAGCAATAAAGCGGTGAGCACAGATACGCAGTATTTT.

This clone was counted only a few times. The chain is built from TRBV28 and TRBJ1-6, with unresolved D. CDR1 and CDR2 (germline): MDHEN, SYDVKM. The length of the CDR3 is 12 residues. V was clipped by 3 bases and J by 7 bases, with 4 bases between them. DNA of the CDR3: TGTGCCAGCAGTTTCCCCAATTCACCCCTCCACTTT. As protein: CASSFPNSPLHF.

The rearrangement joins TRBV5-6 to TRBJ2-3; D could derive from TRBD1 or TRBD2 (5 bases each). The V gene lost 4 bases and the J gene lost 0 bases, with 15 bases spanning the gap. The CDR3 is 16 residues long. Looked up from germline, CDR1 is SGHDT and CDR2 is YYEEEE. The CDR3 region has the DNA TGTGCCAGCAGCCGAACGGGACGGTCTAGCACAGATACGCAGTATTTT. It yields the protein CASSRTGRSSTDTQYF.

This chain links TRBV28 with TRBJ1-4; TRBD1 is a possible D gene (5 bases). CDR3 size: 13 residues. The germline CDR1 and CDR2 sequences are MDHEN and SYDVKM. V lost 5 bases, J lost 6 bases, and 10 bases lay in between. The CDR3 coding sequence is TGTGCCAGCAGTGGGACGGCTGATGAAAAACTGTTTTTT. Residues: CASSGTADEKLFF.

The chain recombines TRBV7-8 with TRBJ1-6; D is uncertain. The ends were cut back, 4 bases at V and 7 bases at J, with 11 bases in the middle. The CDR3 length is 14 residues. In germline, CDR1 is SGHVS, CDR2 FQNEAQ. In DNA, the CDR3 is TGTGCCAGCAGCTCCGCCCCAGCAAATTCACCCCTCCACTTT. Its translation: CASSSAPANSPLHF.

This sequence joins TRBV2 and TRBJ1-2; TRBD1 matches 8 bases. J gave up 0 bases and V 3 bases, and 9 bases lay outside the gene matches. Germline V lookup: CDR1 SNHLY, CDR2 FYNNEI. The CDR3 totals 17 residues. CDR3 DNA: TGTGCCAGCAGTGAGACACGGACAGGGACTTCTAACTATGGCTACACCTTC. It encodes CASSETRTGTSNYGYTF.

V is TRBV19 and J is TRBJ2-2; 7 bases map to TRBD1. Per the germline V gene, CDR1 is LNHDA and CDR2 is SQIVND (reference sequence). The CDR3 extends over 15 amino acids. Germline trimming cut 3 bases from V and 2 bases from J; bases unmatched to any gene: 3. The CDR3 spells CASSIRQGNTGELFF. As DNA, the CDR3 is TGTGCCAGTAGTATTCGACAGGGTAACACCGGGGAGCTGTTTTTT.

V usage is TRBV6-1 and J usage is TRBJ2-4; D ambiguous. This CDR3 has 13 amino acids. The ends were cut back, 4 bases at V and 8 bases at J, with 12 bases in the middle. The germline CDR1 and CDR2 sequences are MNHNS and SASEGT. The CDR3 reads CASSGERHDIQYF. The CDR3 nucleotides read TGTGCCAGCAGTGGAGAGAGGCATGACATTCAGTACTTC.

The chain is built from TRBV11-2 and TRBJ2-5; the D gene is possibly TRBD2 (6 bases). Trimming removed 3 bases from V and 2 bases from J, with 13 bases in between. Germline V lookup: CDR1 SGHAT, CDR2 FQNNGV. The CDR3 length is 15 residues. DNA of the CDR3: TGTGCCAGCAGCTTGACGTACCTAGCGCAAGAGACCCAGTACTTC. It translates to CASSLTYLAQETQYF.

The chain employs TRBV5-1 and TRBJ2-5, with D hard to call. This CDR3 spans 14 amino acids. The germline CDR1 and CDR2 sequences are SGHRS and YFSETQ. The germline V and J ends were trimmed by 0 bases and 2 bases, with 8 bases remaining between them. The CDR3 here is CASSLGGLQETQYF. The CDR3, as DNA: TGCGCCAGCAGCTTGGGCGGCTTACAAGAGACCCAGTACTTC.

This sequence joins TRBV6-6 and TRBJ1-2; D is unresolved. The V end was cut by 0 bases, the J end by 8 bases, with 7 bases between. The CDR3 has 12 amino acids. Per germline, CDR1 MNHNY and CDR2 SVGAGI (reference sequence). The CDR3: CASSYSGRGYTF. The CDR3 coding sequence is TGTGCCAGCAGTTACTCTGGTAGAGGCTACACCTTC.

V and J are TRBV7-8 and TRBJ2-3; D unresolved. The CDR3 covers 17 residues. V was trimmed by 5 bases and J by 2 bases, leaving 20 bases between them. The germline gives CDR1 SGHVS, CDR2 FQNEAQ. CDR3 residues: CASSLLPPTPITDTQYF. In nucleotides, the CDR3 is TGTGCCAGCAGCCTCCTACCACCCACACCTATCACAGATACGCAGTATTTT.